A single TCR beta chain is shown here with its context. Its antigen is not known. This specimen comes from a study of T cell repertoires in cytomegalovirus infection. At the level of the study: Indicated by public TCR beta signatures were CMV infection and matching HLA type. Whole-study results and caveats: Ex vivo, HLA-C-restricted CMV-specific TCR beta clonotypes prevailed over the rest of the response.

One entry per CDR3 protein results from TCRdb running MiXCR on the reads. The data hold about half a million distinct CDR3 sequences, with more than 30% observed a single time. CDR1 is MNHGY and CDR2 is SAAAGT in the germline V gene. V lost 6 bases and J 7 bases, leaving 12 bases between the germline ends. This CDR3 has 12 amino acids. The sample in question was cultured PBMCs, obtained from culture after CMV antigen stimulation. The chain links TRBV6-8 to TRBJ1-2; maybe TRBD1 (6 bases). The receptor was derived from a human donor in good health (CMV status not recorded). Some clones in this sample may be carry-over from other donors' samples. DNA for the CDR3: TGTGCCAGCAGGGCGGGGGCGGGTGGCTACACCTTC. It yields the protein CASRAGAGGYTF.